What follows describes a single T cell receptor beta chain. Its antigen is undetermined. The entry originates in a study of cytomegalovirus exposure and HLA in healthy donors. Notes on the study in general: Further analysis was carried out later, and it showed several of the most significant clusters appearing linked to common viral pathogens. TCR beta V- and J-gene trimming was later associated with a missense DCLRE1C variant. Relative to equally common others, HLA-associated TCR beta chains showed greater clonal expansion in a later analysis.

The germline gives CDR1 MNHEY, CDR2 SVGAGI. This CDR3 comprises 15 residues. V shed 4 bases, J shed 4 bases, and the junction held 4 bases outside the gene matches. The primer mix had 60 Vbeta and 13 Jbeta primers. TCRdb keeps only in-frame clones here, not all; method: immunoSEQ multiplex PCR. The sample has some 240,000 clones; nearly 95% are singletons. V gene TRBV6-5 combines with J gene TRBJ1-6; TRBD1 matches 7 bases. The sequenced sample was PBMCs. This TCR came from a girl aged 2 to 9 in good health and CMV-seronegative. The CDR3: CASSLTGLYNSPLHF. The CDR3 DNA reads TGTGCCAGCAGTTTGACAGGGCTGTATAATTCACCCCTCCACTTT.